This TCR beta chain was profiled in a study of T cells in Graves' hyperthyroidism and ophthalmopathy. Germline CDR1 reads LNHDA; CDR2 reads SQIVND (reference sequence). CDR3 size: 13 residues. V gave up 6 bases and J gave up 2 bases, with 9 bases separating them. The source material, RNA transcripts, was used to amplify TCR beta CDR3 regions. The HTBI primer set drove a first-round RT-PCR of the TCR CDR3. MiXCR, run by TCRdb on the multiplex PCR reads, gives a single entry per CDR3 protein. The table records under 350,000 distinct CDR3 sequences, around 23% of them present only once. The receptor's source is a woman between 45 and 65 years old with Graves' hyperthyroidism. The chain combines TRBV19 with TRBJ2-3; D perhaps matches TRBD1 (6 bases). Source material: blood. The CDR3 DNA follows: TGTGCCAGTAGGGACAGAGCCACAGATACGCAGTATTTT. Its protein product is CASRDRATDTQYF. Together with reference TRBV19 and TRBJ2-3, the CDR3 gives the full variable domain: DGGITQSPKYLFRKEGQNVTLSCEQNLNHDAMYWYRQDPGQGLRLIYYSQIVNDFQKGDIAEGYSVSREKKESFPLTVTSAQKNPTAFYLCASRDRATDTQYFGPGTRLTVL.